This T cell receptor (beta chain) was profiled in a study of shared clonotypes between healthy human individuals. Study conclusions and caveats: Non-shared clonotypes showed lower generation probabilities than clonotypes common to all four donors. Having only a few donors restricted how much genetic and exposure-history diversity was captured. Naive subsets generally exceeded memory subsets in estimated richness.

About this clone: Its specificity is not known.

For sorted subsets, approximately 180 ng DNA per replicate equaled around 28,000 T cell genomes. Clones were read by immunoSEQ multiplex PCR, and TCRdb kept only the in-frame ones, dropping some. Here the sample spans under 200,000 clones, roughly 93% being singletons. Specimen: naive CD4+ T cells sorted from blood. Subset denoted: CD45RA+ positively selected. This clonotype was obtained from a woman in her twenties or thirties in good health.

The CDR3 nucleotides read TGTGCCAGCAGCCCACTGACGGACTACTATGGCTACACCTTC. This translates into CASSPLTDYYGYTF. The chain employs TRBV7-9 and TRBJ1-2; D is unresolved. CDR1 and CDR2 from the germline V gene are SEHNR and FQNEAQ (reference sequence). Trimming shortened V by 5 bases and J by 3 bases, and 13 bases separated the two germline ends. The CDR3 totals 14 residues.